This TCR beta chain was documented in a study of post-analysis software for immune sequencing data. Germline CDR1 is SQVTM and CDR2 is ANQGSEA. V trimming: 3 bases; J trimming: 1 base; junction bases outside the gene matches: 7. The CDR3 length is 15 residues. Points on this clonotype: Its antigen is not known.

Study-level results: Patients carried four or five TRBV segments more frequently than controls did, and TRBV5-6, TRBV5-1 and TRBV20-1 were among them.

Unique molecular identifiers were carried by the TCR beta cDNA libraries. In TCRdb, the PCR reads were re-called with MiXCR into one record per CDR3 protein. The profile covers fewer than 550,000 distinct CDR3 sequences, with roughly 34% appearing a single time and about 5.6% taken by the ten largest. The TCR sequence derives from a girl aged 2-17 years with multiple sclerosis. The sample consisted of blood. The chain uses TRBV29-1 and TRBJ2-3; 7 positions match TRBD2. CDR3 DNA sequence: TGCAGCGTTGACGGGGCTAGCGGAGGCACAGATACGCAGTATTTT. It codes for CSVDGASGGTDTQYF.